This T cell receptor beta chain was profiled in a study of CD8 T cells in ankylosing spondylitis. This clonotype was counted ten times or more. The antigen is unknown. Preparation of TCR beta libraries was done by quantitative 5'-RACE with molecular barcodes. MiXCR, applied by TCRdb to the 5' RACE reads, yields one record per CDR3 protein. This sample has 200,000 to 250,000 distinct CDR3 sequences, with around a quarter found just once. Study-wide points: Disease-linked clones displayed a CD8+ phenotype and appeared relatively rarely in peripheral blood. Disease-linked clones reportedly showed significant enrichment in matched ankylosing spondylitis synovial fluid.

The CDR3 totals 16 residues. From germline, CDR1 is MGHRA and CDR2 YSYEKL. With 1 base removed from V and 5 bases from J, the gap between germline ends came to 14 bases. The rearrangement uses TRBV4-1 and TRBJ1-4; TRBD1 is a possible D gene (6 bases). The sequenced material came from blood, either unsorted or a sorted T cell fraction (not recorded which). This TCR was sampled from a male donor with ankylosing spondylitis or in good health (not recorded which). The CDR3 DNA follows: TGCGCCAGCAGCCAAGTAGGGGCGGGGGCGAATGAAAAACTGTTTTTT. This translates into CASSQVGAGANEKLFF.